This T cell receptor beta chain was identified in a study of early T cells in non-severe SARS-CoV-2 infection. Each cDNA molecule carried a unique molecular identifier. A single record per CDR3 protein comes from TCRdb applying MiXCR to the 5' RACE reads. The table lists roughly 83,000 distinct CDR3 sequences, less than 15% of them singletons. CDR3 length: 15 residues. Germline V CDR1 and CDR2: SEHNR, FQNEAQ (reference sequence). V dropped 5 bases and J dropped 2 bases, with 16 bases sitting between them. This sequence joins TRBV7-9 and TRBJ2-7; D call uncertain. The sample here was whole blood, taken at baseline. This TCR derives from an adult who was a healthcare worker with PCR-confirmed SARS-CoV-2 infection or an uninfected control (not recorded which). CDR3 coding DNA: TGTGCCAGCAGCCCCCACCCAACAAGCGCCTACGAGCAGTACTTC. It is translated as CASSPHPTSAYEQYF. Using reference TRBV7-9 and TRBJ2-7 for the parts outside the CDR3, the full variable domain is DTGVSQNPRHKITKRGQNVTFRCDPISEHNRLYWYRQTLGQGPEFLTYFQNEAQLEKSRLLSDRFSAERPKGSFSTLEIQRTEQGDSAMYLCASSPHPTSAYEQYFGPGTRLTVT.